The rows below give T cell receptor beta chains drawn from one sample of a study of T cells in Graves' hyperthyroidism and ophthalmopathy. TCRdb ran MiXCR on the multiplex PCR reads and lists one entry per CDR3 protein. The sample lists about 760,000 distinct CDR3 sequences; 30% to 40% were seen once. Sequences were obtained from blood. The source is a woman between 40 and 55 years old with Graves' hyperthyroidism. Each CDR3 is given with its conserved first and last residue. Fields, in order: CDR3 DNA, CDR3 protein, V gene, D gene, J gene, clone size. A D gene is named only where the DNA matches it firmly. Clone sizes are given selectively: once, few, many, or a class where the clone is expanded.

TGTGCCAGCAGCGCTACCGGGACAGATAATCAGCCCCAGCATTTT,CASSATGTDNQPQHF,TRBV7-9,TRBD1,TRBJ1-5,few
TGTGCCAGTATCGAGTCTGCGTACTCTGGAAACACCATATATTTT,CASIESAYSGNTIYF,TRBV19,NA,TRBJ1-3,NA
TGTGCTAGTGGTTTTGCGGAGAACACTGAAGCTTTCTTT,CASGFAENTEAFF,TRBV12-5,NA,TRBJ1-1,NA
TGTGCCAGTAGTATGGCCGGACAGCCCTATGGCTACACCTTC,CASSMAGQPYGYTF,TRBV19,NA,TRBJ1-2,NA
TGCGCCAGCAGCTGGGGAACAGGGGCGTCTGCTGAAGCTTTCTTT,CASSWGTGASAEAFF,TRBV5-1,TRBD1,TRBJ1-1,few
TGTGCCAGCAGCTTAGGAGTAGGGGCGGGGGAGACCCAGTACTTC,CASSLGVGAGETQYF,TRBV7-2,NA,TRBJ2-5,many
TGTGCCGTAGGGTCCAGGGATCAGCCCCAGCATTTT,CAVGSRDQPQHF,TRBV6-5,NA,TRBJ1-5,many
TGTGCCAGCGGGGCCGCACAAGAGACCCAGTACTTC,CASGAAQETQYF,TRBV2,NA,TRBJ2-5,few
TGTGCCAGTAGTGGGAGGGCTAGCGCTTACACCGGGGAGCTGTTTTTT,CASSGRASAYTGELFF,TRBV19,TRBD2,TRBJ2-2,few
TGTGCCAGCAGCCGGGGACAGTACACCGGGGAGCTGTTTTTT,CASSRGQYTGELFF,TRBV9,TRBD1,TRBJ2-2,many
TGTGCCAGCAGCCCTTACGGTCCGCGGGGGACAGGCGACTACAATGAGCAGTTCTTC,CASSPYGPRGTGDYNEQFF,TRBV7-8,NA,TRBJ2-1,once
TGTGCCAGCAGCACCAATGCCGGCCGACCTAATTCACCCCTCCACTTT,CASSTNAGRPNSPLHF,TRBV6-6,NA,TRBJ1-6,few
TGTGCCAGCAGTGAGGTCATAGCGGGGGGGGGGACTACGCAGTATTTT,CASSEVIAGGGTTQYF,TRBV25-1,TRBD2,TRBJ2-3,many
TGTGCCAGCAGAGCGGGCGTTACCTACGAGCAGTACTTC,CASRAGVTYEQYF,TRBV6-6,NA,TRBJ2-7,many
TGCGCCAGCAGCGAACAGGGGGCCGGCTACAAGCAGTACTTC,CASSEQGAGYKQYF,TRBV5-1,TRBD1,TRBJ2-7,NA
TGTGCCAGCAGTTACTCCCGGGACTCTGGGGGCGAGCAGTACTTC,CASSYSRDSGGEQYF,TRBV6-6,NA,TRBJ2-7,NA